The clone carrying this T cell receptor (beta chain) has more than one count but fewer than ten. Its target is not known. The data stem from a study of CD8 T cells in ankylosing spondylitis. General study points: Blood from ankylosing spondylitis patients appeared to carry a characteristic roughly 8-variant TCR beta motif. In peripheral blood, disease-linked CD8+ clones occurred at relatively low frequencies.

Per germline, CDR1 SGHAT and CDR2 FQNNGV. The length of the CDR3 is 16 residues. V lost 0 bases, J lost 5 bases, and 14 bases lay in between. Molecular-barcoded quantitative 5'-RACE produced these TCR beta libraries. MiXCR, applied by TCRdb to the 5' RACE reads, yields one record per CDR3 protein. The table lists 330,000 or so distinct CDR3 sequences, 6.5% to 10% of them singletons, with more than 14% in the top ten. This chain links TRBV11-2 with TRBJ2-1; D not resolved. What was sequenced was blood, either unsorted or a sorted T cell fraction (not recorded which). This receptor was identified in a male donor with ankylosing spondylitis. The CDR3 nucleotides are TGTGCCAGCAGCTTAGATGGAAACCCTATGCACAATGAGCAGTTCTTC. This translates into CASSLDGNPMHNEQFF.